This TCR beta chain was sequenced in a study of sequential checkpoint blockade in melanoma. Study at large: Randomization was 1:1 between first-line nivolumab→ipilimumab and ipilimumab→nivolumab. Each arm's sequence ended with maintenance nivolumab.

CDR3 length: 14 amino acids. Germline-derived CDR1 and CDR2 are SGHRS and YFSETQ. The trim removed 0 bases at V and 7 bases at J, leaving 5 bases unmatched. Generated by immunoSEQ multiplex PCR, the TCRdb table keeps only in-frame clones and is missing some. Seen here are under 9,000 clones, more than 55% observed once, and the top ten hold approximately 50%. Treatment given: randomized to nivolumab then ipilimumab (arm A) or the reverse (arm B). DNA-damaging chemotherapy had not been given to any patient beforehand. Live CD3+CD8+ CD19− CD56− cells were sorted from PBMCs. This clone was recorded only once.

The source material was CD8+ T cells sorted from blood (inferred from file names), sampled from a patient given nivolumab and ipilimumab in sequence. The genes are TRBV5-1 and TRBJ1-1; 8 bases map to TRBD1. The receptor was derived from a human patient with melanoma. Some clones in this sample may be carry-over from other donors' samples. This CDR3 reads CASSLAGGNREAFF. The CDR3 region has the DNA TGCGCCAGCAGCTTGGCAGGGGGCAATCGTGAAGCTTTCTTT.